The text below deals with one T cell receptor (beta chain). The CDR3 is made up of 14 amino acids. The V gene end was trimmed by 5 bases and the J gene end by 6 bases; junction bases not matched to a gene: 8. In germline, CDR1 is GTSNPN, CDR2 SVGIG (reference sequence). The data are from a study of shared clonotypes between healthy human individuals. Original processing notes: Filtering was not the same, since immunoSEQ gave junction-only sequences without quality scores. Generated by immunoSEQ multiplex PCR, the TCRdb table keeps only in-frame clones and is missing some. From that table come the V and J calls and clone size; the DNA was used to work out D and trimming. This table has over 2 million clones, about nine tenths appearing once.

This chain uses TRBV30 with TRBJ2-2; 8 bases agree with TRBD1. The receptor was isolated from a man aged 18 to 29 in good health. Some clones in this sample may be carry-over from other donors' samples. The source material was naive CD4+ T cells from PBMCs. Subset here: CD45RA+ positively selected. The CDR3 reads CAWVKDRDAGELFF. The CDR3 nucleotides are TGTGCCTGGGTAAAGGACAGGGATGCCGGGGAGCTGTTTTTT.